The T cell receptor (beta chain) under discussion was sequenced for a study of CD8 T cells in Susac syndrome. This clonotype was counted once. When the RNA was reverse transcribed, random hexamers were used with an input of about 0.5 to 1 ug. MiXCR, run by TCRdb on the immunoSEQ multiplex PCR reads, gives a single entry per CDR3 protein. The sample lists around 170,000 distinct CDR3 sequences; 85% to 95% were seen once. The V gene's germline CDR1 is SGDLS and CDR2 YYNGEE. V was clipped by 0 bases and J by 0 bases; unmatched bases: 3. This CDR3 spans 16 amino acids. This TCR came from a human donor with Susac syndrome. Source material: CD8+ T cells from PBMCs. V and J are TRBV9 and TRBJ2-1; 7 nucleotides align to TRBD2. The CDR3 protein is CASSVASGTSYNEQFF. The CDR3 nucleotides are TGTGCCAGCAGCGTAGCTAGCGGCACCTCCTACAATGAGCAGTTCTTC.